These 27 T cell receptor beta chains were sequenced from one sample in a study of post-analysis software for immune sequencing data. Researchers reported that TCR beta cDNA libraries carried unique molecular identifiers. Via MiXCR, TCRdb re-called the PCR reads, giving one row per CDR3 protein. The sample has about 770,000 distinct CDR3 sequences, about 43% seen once; the top ten hold just under 5%. Their recognized antigens are unknown. Study-level results: Elevated frequency relative to controls characterized several TRBV segments in patients, TRBV5-6, TRBV5-1 and TRBV20-1 among them.

Sequences were obtained from blood. These receptor sequences come from a girl between 5 and 17 years old with multiple sclerosis.

The chain employs TRBV2 and TRBJ2-1; 9 bases are shared with TRBD2. The CDR3 spans 16 residues. J gave up 4 bases and V 2 bases, and 6 bases lay outside the gene matches. CDR1 and CDR2 (germline): SNHLY, FYNNEI. CDR3 DNA sequence: TGTGCCAGCAGTGAATGGGAGACTAGCGGTTACAATGAGCAGTTCTTC. It encodes CASSEWETSGYNEQFF. Full variable domain (remainder filled in from reference TRBV2 and TRBJ2-1): EPEVTQTPSHQVTQMGQEVILRCVPISNHLYFYWYRQILGQKVEFLVSFYNNEISEKSEIFDDQFSVERPDGSNFTLKIRSTKLEDSAMYFCASSEWETSGYNEQFFGPGTRLTVL.

The V gene is TRBV7-2, the J gene TRBJ1-2; D call uncertain. From germline, CDR1 is SGHTA and CDR2 FQGNSA. With 1 base removed from V and 5 bases from J, the gap between germline ends came to 11 bases. The CDR3 sequence is 14 residues long. The CDR3 DNA is TGTGCCAGCAGCTTAGGTGCGCTTAAGTATGGCTACACCTTC. This translates into CASSLGALKYGYTF.

A few counts support this clonotype. This chain joins TRBV2 and TRBJ2-4; the D is unclear. Matching the DNA end better, TRBJ2-7 makes the J call doubtful. The CDR3 has 13 residues. Germline CDR1 reads SNHLY; CDR2 reads FYNNEI. CDR3 sequence reads: CASWSSQVSEQYF. DNA for the CDR3: TGTGCCAGCTGGTCGAGCCAGGTCAGCGAGCAGTACTTC.

The chain links TRBV9 to TRBJ2-7; possible D gene TRBD2, 6 bases. Germline CDR1 is SGDLS and CDR2 is YYNGEE. The CDR3 covers 15 residues. Trimming took off 0 bases at V and 2 bases at J, with 12 bases between the two ends. The CDR3 is CASSVAGGTTYEQYF. CDR3 DNA sequence: TGTGCCAGCAGCGTAGCTGGCGGGACGACCTACGAGCAGTACTTC.

The chain has TRBV4-3 and TRBJ2-1; TRBD1 matches 7 bases. CDR1 is LGHNA, CDR2 YSLEER, per germline. This CDR3 has 17 residues. Unmatched junction bases numbered 10, after V lost 4 bases and J lost 1 base. The CDR3 region is CASSLKTGIRSYNEQFF. In nucleotides, the CDR3 is TGCGCCAGCAGCCTCAAGACAGGGATAAGGTCCTACAATGAGCAGTTCTTC.

This sequence joins TRBV5-4 and TRBJ1-2; 8 bases are a match to TRBD1. This CDR3 is 15 amino acids long. Germline V gene data show CDR1 as SGHNT and CDR2 as YYREEE (reference sequence). V was pared by 0 bases and J by 0 bases, with 1 base of the junction left unmatched. CDR3 residues: CASSLGQGTNYGYTF. The CDR3 coding sequence is TGTGCCAGCAGCTTGGGACAGGGGACTAACTATGGCTACACCTTC.

This clonotype occurred once. The J gene is TRBJ2-1, the V gene TRBV24-1; TRBD1 or TRBD2 may be the D gene (5 bases each). V was pared by 5 bases and J by 6 bases, with 13 bases between. The CDR3 runs 14 residues. The germline gives CDR1 KGHDR, CDR2 SFDVKD. As DNA, the CDR3 is TGTGCCACCAGTGGGACAACTAGGATCAATGAGCAGTTCTTC. This codes for CATSGTTRINEQFF.

The V call is TRBV12-3 or TRBV12-4, the J call TRBJ1-1; D gene unclear. The CDR3 has 15 amino acids. Trimming shortened V by 6 bases and J by 5 bases, and 19 bases separated the two germline ends. The CDR3 region has the DNA TGTGCCAGCAGCTTGACCTATCCGGCTCCAACTGAAGCTTTCTTT. This codes for CASSLTYPAPTEAFF.

J is TRBJ1-5 and V is TRBV19; a possible D gene is TRBD1 (6 bases). Trimming removed 4 bases from V and 5 bases from J, with 12 bases in between. Germline CDR1 is LNHDA and CDR2 is SQIVND (reference sequence). This CDR3 is 14 amino acids long. CDR3 nucleotide sequence: TGTGCCAGTAGTAACTTAGGACAGCATCAGCCCCAGCATTTT. It is translated as CASSNLGQHQPQHF.

In this sample, this clonotype turned up once. This chain links TRBV7-9 with TRBJ2-3; tentatively, D is TRBD2 (6 bases). In germline, CDR1 is SEHNR, CDR2 FQNEAQ (reference sequence). V was shortened by 4 bases and J by 6 bases, with 11 bases between the two germline ends. The CDR3 is made up of 13 amino acids. The CDR3 bases are TGTGCCAGCAGCTCTGAGACTAGGGATACGCAGTATTTT. It translates to CASSSETRDTQYF.

The J gene is TRBJ1-5, the V gene TRBV12-5; D possibly corresponds to TRBD1 (6 bases). Germline V gene data show CDR1 as LGHNT and CDR2 as FRNRAP. The CDR3 spans 15 residues. The V and J ends lost 7 bases and 2 bases respectively, with 15 bases between them. The CDR3 sequence is CASAHGGLGNQPQHF. The CDR3 DNA is TGTGCTAGTGCCCACGGGGGGCTAGGCAATCAGCCCCAGCATTTT.

The chain recombines TRBV18 with TRBJ2-7, with D tentatively TRBD1 or TRBD2 (5 bases each). This CDR3 has 15 residues. Germline loops: CDR1 KGHSH, CDR2 LQKENI. V lost 2 bases to trimming and J lost 0 bases, with 11 bases between them. CDR3: CASSPGTASSYEQYF. The CDR3 bases are TGTGCCAGCTCACCAGGGACGGCGAGCTCCTACGAGCAGTACTTC.

This clonotype was seen ten or more times. This chain connects TRBV20-1 to TRBJ1-4; D is possibly TRBD1 (5 bases). The V and J ends lost 2 bases and 2 bases respectively, with 9 bases between them. From germline, CDR1 is DFQATT and CDR2 SNEGSKA (reference sequence). This CDR3 contains 14 residues. In DNA form, the CDR3 reads TGCAGTGCTAGACCCCCAGGGACTAATGAAAAACTGTTTTTT. This codes for CSARPPGTNEKLFF.

The V call is TRBV6-2 or TRBV6-3, the J call TRBJ1-1; tentatively, D is TRBD1 (6 bases). The length of the CDR3 is 11 residues. V gave up 6 bases and J gave up 8 bases, with 10 bases separating them. CDR1 and CDR2 (germline): MNHEY, SVGEGT. CDR3 nucleotide sequence: TGTGCCAGCAGCCACAGGGCCGAAGCTTTCTTT. Translated, it gives CASSHRAEAFF.

The CDR3 bases are TGTGCCACTACAGGGGTGGGCCAGCCCCAGCATTTT. Translating it yields CATTGVGQPQHF. The chain uses TRBV19 and TRBJ1-5; 7 bases fit TRBD1. Germline V gene lookup returns CDR1 LNHDA and CDR2 SQIVND (reference sequence). Trimming cost V 10 bases and J 7 bases; bases outside gene matches: 7. The CDR3 is made up of 12 amino acids.

This sequence joins TRBV29-1 and TRBJ2-3, with a possible D match to TRBD1 (5 bases). The CDR3 consists of 14 residues. Per germline, CDR1 SQVTM and CDR2 ANQGSEA. V was pared by 0 bases and J by 3 bases, with 10 bases between. This chain's CDR3 is CSVEDRAKTDTQYF. As DNA, the CDR3 is TGCAGCGTTGAAGACAGGGCCAAAACAGATACGCAGTATTTT.

This clonotype was observed a handful of times. The chain recombines TRBV10-3 with TRBJ2-1, with 7 bases that match TRBD1. CDR1 is ENHRY and CDR2 is SYGVKD in the germline V gene. The ends lost 3 bases at V and 3 bases at J; junction bases unmatched: 2. This CDR3 is 14 amino acids long. The CDR3 region has the DNA TGTGCCATCAGTGAAGGGGGCGGCTACAATGAGCAGTTCTTC. Translation: CAISEGGGYNEQFF.

This clonotype was seen just once. The V call is TRBV24-1, the J call TRBJ2-1; 8 nucleotides align to TRBD1. The CDR3 is 16 amino acids. The V gene end was trimmed by 5 bases and the J gene end by 1 base; junction bases not matched to a gene: 6. Germline CDR1 and CDR2: KGHDR and SFDVKD. For the CDR3, the DNA is TGTGCCACCAGTGGAGGGACAGGACTTTCCTACAATGAGCAGTTCTTC. It specifies CATSGGTGLSYNEQFF.

The chain links TRBV6-6 to TRBJ2-7; possibly TRBD2 for D (5 bases). V lost 8 bases and J 2 bases, leaving 16 bases between the germline ends. The CDR3 consists of 14 residues. Germline CDR1 is MNHNY and CDR2 is SVGAGI (reference sequence). The CDR3 DNA sequence: TGTGCCAGCGTTTCGGGATCACACACCTACGAGCAGTACTTC. It specifies CASVSGSHTYEQYF.

This sequence joins TRBV4-3 and TRBJ1-1; the D is unclear. CDR3 size: 13 residues. Germline V gene sequence: CDR1 LGHNA, CDR2 YSLEER. The ends were cut back, 3 bases at V and 5 bases at J, with 10 bases in the middle. This CDR3 reads CASSHGPGTEAFF. DNA for the CDR3: TGCGCCAGCAGCCATGGTCCCGGGACTGAAGCTTTCTTT.

This clonotype was seen a handful of times. The chain couples TRBV6-5 to TRBJ1-2, with 7 bases that match TRBD1. CDR3 size: 16 residues. J was trimmed by 4 bases and V by 4 bases; bases with no gene match: 12. Germline loops: CDR1 MNHEY, CDR2 SVGAGI. As DNA, the CDR3 is TGTGCCAGCAGTTTAATGACAGGGATAAGAAGCTATGGCTACACCTTC. Encoded protein: CASSLMTGIRSYGYTF.

The chain carries TRBV5-1 and TRBJ2-7; D not resolved. The J call may be in error: the DNA end matches TRBJ2-5 better. The CDR3 length is 15 residues. Germline lookup yields CDR1 SGHRS and CDR2 YFSETQ. The CDR3 here is CASSEVGGILETQYF. The DNA of the CDR3 is TGCGCCAGCAGCGAAGTGGGTGGGATTTTAGAGACCCAGTACTTC.

This clonotype has just a few counts. The V gene is TRBV12-3 or TRBV12-4, the J gene TRBJ2-7; no clear D gene. The CDR3 loop spans 12 amino acids. Trimming stripped 3 bases from V and 3 bases from J, with 6 bases between. CDR3 residues: CASSFQSYEQYF. CDR3 nucleotide sequence: TGTGCCAGCAGTTTCCAGAGCTACGAGCAGTACTTC.

This chain joins TRBV20-1 and TRBJ2-7; 7 positions agree with TRBD2. With V trimmed by 0 bases and J by 2 bases, 10 bases remained unmatched. There are 16 residues in the CDR3. The germline gives CDR1 DFQATT, CDR2 SNEGSKA (reference sequence). This chain's CDR3 is CSARDRRAAGTYEQYF. The CDR3, as DNA: TGCAGTGCTAGAGATCGGCGGGCAGCGGGGACCTACGAGCAGTACTTC.

This clonotype was observed a few times. The rearrangement joins TRBV4-2 to TRBJ1-2; D may be TRBD1 (5 bases). The CDR3 length is 16 residues. The germline V gene has CDR1 LGHNA and CDR2 YNFKEQ. V dropped 4 bases and J dropped 3 bases, with 18 bases sitting between them. The chain's CDR3 is CASSPHGAGSDYGYTF. CDR3 nucleotide sequence: TGTGCCAGCAGCCCTCACGGCGCAGGGTCTGACTATGGCTACACCTTC.

This sequence joins TRBV20-1 and TRBJ1-4; D is uncertain. Germline CDR1 is DFQATT and CDR2 is SNEGSKA (reference sequence). The CDR3 length is 19 residues. The germline V and J ends were trimmed by 3 bases and 0 bases, with 23 bases remaining between them. CDR3 DNA: TGCAGTGCTAGTGTAATCAGGCATACCCAAGGAGCAACTAATGAAAAACTGTTTTTT. Protein product: CSASVIRHTQGATNEKLFF.

This clonotype was detected only a few times. The chain links TRBV7-9 to TRBJ2-3; no clear D. The CDR3 length is 16 residues. Germline values: CDR1 SEHNR, CDR2 FQNEAQ (reference sequence). V lost 5 bases, J lost 5 bases, and 20 bases lay in between. CDR3 residues: CASSPPGEPSLDTQYF. CDR3 nucleotide sequence: TGTGCCAGCAGCCCCCCGGGCGAGCCAAGCTTAGATACGCAGTATTTT. Combining the CDR3 with reference TRBV7-9 and TRBJ2-3 gives the whole variable domain DTGVSQNPRHKITKRGQNVTFRCDPISEHNRLYWYRQTLGQGPEFLTYFQNEAQLEKSRLLSDRFSAERPKGSFSTLEIQRTEQGDSAMYLCASSPPGEPSLDTQYFGPGTRLTVL.